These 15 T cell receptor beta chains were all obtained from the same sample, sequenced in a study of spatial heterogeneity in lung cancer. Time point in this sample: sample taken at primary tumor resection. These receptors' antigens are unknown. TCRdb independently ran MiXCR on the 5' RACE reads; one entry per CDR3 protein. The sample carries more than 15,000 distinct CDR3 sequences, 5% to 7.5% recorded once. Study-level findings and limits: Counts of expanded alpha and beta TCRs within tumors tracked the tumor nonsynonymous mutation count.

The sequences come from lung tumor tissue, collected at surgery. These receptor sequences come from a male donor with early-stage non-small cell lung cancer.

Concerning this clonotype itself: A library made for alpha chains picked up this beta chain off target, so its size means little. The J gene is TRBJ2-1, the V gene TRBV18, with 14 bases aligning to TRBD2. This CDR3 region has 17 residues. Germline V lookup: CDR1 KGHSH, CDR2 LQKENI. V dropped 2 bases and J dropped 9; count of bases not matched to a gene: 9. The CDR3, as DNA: TGTGCCAGCTCACCATATTCCGGGACTAGCGGGAGTTTTGAGCAGTTCTTC. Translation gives CASSPYSGTSGSFEQFF.

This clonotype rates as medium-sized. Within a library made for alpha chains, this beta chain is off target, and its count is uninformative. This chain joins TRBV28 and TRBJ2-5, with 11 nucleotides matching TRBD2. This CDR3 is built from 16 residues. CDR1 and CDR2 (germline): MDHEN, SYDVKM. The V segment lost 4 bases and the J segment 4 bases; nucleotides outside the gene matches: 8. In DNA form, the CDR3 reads TGTGCCAGCAGTTCCCCTAATACTAGCGGGAGAGAGACCCAGTACTTC. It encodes CASSSPNTSGRETQYF. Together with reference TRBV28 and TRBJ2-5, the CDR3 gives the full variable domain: DVKVTQSSRYLVKRTGEKVFLECVQDMDHENMFWYRQDPGLGLRLIYFSYDVKMKEKGDIPEGYSVSREKKERFSLILESASTNQTSMYLCASSSPNTSGRETQYFGPGTRLLVL.

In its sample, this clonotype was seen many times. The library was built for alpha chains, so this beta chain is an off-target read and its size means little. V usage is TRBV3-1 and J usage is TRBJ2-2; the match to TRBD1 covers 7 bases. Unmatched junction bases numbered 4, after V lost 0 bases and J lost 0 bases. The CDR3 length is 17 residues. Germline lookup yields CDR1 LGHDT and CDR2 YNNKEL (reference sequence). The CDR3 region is CASSQDRDSTNTGELFF. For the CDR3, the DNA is TGTGCCAGCAGCCAAGATCGGGACAGTACGAACACCGGGGAGCTGTTTTTT.

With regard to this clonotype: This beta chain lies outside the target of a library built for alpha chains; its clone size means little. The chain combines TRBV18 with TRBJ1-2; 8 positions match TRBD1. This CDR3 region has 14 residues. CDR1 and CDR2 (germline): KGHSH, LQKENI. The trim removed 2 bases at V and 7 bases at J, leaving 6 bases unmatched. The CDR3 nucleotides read TGTGCCAGCTCACCAGGACAGGGCGAAGTTGGCTACACCTTC. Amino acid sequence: CASSPGQGEVGYTF. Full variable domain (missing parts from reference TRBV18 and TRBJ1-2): NAGVMQNPRHLVRRRGQEARLRCSPMKGHSHVYWYRQLPEEGLKFMVYLQKENIIDESGMPKERFSAEFPKEGPSILRIQQVVRGDSAAYFCASSPGQGEVGYTFGSGTRLTVV.

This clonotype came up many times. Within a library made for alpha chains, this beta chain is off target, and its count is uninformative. DNA of the CDR3: TGCAGCGTTGAAGAGATCCGGACTAGCGGGTTGGTTGAGACCCAGTACTTC. It encodes CSVEEIRTSGLVETQYF. V and J are TRBV29-1 and TRBJ2-5, with 11 nucleotides matching TRBD2. V was pared by 0 bases and J by 5 bases, with 11 bases of the junction left unmatched. This CDR3 region has 17 residues. Germline values: CDR1 SQVTM, CDR2 ANQGSEA.

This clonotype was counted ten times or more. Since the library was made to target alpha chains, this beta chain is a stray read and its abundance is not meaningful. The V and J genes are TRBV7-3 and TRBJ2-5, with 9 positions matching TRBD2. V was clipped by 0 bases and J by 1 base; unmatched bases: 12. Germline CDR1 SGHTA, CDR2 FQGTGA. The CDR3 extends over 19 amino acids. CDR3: CASSLTGTSNMGLQETQYF. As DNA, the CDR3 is TGTGCCAGCAGCTTAACCGGGACTAGCAACATGGGCCTCCAAGAGACCCAGTACTTC.

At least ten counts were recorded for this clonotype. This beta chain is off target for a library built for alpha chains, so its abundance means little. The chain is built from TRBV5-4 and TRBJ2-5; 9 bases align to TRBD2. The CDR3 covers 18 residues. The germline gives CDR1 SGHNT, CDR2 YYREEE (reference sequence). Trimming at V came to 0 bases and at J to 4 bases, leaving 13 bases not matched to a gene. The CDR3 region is CASSLAKIGGRAIETQYF. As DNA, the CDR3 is TGTGCCAGCAGCTTGGCCAAAATCGGCGGGAGGGCCATAGAGACCCAGTACTTC.

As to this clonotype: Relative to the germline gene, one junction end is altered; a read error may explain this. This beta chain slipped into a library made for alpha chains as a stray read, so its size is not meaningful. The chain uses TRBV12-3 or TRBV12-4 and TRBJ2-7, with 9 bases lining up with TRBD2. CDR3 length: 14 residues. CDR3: CASTASGMSCEQYF. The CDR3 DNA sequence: TGTGCCAGCACCGCTAGCGGGATGTCCTGCGAGCAGTACTTC.

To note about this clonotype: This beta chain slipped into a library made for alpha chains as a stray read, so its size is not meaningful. The CDR3: CSMGDSDSGANVLTF. The CDR3 coding sequence is TGCAGTATGGGGGACTCCGACTCTGGGGCCAACGTCCTGACTTTC. The rearrangement uses TRBV20-1 and TRBJ2-6, with D possibly TRBD2 on 6 matching bases. The germline V gene has CDR1 DFQATT and CDR2 SNEGSKA (reference sequence). The CDR3 runs to 15 residues. Trimming pared 8 bases from V and 0 bases from J, leaving 14 bases between.

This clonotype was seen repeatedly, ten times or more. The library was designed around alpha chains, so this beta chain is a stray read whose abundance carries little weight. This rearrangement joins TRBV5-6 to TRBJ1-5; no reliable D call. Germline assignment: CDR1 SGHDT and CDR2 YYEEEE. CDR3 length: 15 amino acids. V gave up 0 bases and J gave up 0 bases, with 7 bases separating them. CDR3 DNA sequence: TGTGCCAGCAGCTTGGCCGGCGTTAGCAATCAGCCCCAGCATTTT. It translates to CASSLAGVSNQPQHF.

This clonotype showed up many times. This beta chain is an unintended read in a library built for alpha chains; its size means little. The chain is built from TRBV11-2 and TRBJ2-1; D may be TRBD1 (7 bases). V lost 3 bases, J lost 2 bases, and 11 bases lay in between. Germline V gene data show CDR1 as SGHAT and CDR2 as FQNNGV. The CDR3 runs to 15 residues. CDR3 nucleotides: TGTGCCAGCAGCTTTACAGGGGAGGCCTACAATGAGCAGTTCTTC. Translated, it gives CASSFTGEAYNEQFF.

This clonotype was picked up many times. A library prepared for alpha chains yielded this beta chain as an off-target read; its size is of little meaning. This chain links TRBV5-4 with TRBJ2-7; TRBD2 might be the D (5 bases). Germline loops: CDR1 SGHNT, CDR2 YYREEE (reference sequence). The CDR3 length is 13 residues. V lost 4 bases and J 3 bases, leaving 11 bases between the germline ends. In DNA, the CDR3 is TGTGCCAGCAGCGAGTCGGGGAACTACGAGCAGTACTTC. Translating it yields CASSESGNYEQYF.

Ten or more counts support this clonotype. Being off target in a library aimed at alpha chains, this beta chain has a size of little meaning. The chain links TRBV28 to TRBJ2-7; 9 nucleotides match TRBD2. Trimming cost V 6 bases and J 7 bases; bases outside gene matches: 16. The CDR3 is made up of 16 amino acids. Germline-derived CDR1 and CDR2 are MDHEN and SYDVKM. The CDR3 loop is CASSQGDVLAGSEQYF. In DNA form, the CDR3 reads TGTGCCAGCAGCCAAGGGGATGTGCTAGCGGGATCAGAGCAGTACTTC. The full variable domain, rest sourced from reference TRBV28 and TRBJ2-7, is DVKVTQSSRYLVKRTGEKVFLECVQDMDHENMFWYRQDPGLGLRLIYFSYDVKMKEKGDIPEGYSVSREKKERFSLILESASTNQTSMYLCASSQGDVLAGSEQYFGPGTRLTVT.

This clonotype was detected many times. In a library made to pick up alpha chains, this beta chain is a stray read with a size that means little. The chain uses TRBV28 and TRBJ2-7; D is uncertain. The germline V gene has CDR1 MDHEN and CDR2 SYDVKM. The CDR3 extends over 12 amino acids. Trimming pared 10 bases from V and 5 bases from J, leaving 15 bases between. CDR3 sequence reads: CATRTSPHEQYF. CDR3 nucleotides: TGTGCCACTAGGACCTCACCACACGAGCAGTACTTC.

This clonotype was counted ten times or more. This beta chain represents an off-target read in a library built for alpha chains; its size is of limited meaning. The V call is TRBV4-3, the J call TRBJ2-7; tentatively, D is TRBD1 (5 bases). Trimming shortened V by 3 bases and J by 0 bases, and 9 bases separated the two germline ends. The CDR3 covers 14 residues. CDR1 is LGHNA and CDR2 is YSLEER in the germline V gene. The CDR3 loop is CASSHKTASYEQYF. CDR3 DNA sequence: TGCGCCAGCAGCCATAAGACAGCCTCCTACGAGCAGTACTTC.